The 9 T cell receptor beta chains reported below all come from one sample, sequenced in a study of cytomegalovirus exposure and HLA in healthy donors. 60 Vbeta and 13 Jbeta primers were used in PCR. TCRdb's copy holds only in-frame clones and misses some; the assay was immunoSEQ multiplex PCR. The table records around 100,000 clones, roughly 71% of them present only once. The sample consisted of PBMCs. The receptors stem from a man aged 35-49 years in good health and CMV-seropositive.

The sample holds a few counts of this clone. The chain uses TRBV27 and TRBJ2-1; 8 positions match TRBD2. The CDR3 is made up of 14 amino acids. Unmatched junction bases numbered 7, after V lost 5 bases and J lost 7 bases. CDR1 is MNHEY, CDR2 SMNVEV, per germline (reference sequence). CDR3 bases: TGTGCCAGCAGTGAACCGGGACTAGGTAATGAGCAGTTCTTC. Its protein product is CASSEPGLGNEQFF.

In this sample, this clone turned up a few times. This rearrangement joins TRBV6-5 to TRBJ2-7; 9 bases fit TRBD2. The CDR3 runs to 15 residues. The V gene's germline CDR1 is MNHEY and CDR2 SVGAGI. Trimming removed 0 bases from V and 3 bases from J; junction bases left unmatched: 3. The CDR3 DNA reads TGTGCCAGCAGTTACTCAGCTAGCGGGAACTACGAGCAGTACGTC. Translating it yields CASSYSASGNYEQYV.

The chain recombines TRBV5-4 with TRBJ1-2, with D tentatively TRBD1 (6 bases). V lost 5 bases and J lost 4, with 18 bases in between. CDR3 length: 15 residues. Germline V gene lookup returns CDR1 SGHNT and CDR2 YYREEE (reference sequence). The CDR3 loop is CASRTRQAFSYGYTF. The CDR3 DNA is TGTGCCAGCAGGACTCGACAGGCGTTCAGCTATGGCTACACCTTC. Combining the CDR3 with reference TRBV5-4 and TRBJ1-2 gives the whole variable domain ETGVTQSPTHLIKTRGQQVTLRCSSQSGHNTVSWYQQALGQGPQFIFQYYREEENGRGNFPPRFSGLQFPNYSSELNVNALELDDSALYLCASRTRQAFSYGYTFGSGTRLTVV.

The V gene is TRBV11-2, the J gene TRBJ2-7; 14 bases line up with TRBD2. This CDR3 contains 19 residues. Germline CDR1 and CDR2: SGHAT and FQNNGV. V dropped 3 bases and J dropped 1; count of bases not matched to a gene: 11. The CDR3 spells CASSFGTSGSGGYSYEQYF. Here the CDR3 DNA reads TGTGCCAGCAGCTTCGGGACTAGCGGGAGCGGGGGGTATTCCTACGAGCAGTACTTC.

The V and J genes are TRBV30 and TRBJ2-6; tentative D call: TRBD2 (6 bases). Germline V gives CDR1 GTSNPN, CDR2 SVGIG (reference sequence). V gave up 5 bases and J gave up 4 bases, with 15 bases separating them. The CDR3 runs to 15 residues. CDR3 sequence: CAWGDFGRGANVLTF. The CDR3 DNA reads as TGTGCCTGGGGAGATTTCGGGAGAGGGGCCAACGTCCTGACTTTC. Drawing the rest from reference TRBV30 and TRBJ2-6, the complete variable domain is SQTIHQWPATLVQPVGSPLSLECTVEGTSNPNLYWYRQAAGRGLQLLFYSVGIGQISSEVPQNLSASRPQDRQFILSSKKLLLSDSGFYLCAWGDFGRGANVLTFGAGSRLTVL.

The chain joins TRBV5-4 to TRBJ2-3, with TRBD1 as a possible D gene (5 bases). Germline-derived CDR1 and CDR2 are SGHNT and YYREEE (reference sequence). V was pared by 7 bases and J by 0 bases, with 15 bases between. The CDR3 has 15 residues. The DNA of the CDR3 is TGTGCCAGCTCCCTACGGGCAGGGAGCACAGATACGCAGTATTTT. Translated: CASSLRAGSTDTQYF.

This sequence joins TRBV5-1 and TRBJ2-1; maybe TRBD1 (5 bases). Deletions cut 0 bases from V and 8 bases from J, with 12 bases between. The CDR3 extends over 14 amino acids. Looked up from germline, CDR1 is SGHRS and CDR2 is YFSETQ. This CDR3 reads CASSLDVGVDEQFF. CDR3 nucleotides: TGCGCCAGCAGCTTGGATGTAGGGGTCGATGAGCAGTTCTTC.

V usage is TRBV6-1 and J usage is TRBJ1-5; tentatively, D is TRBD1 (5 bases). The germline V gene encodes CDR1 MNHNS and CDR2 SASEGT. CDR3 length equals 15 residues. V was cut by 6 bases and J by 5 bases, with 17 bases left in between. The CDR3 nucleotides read TGTGCCAGCAGGACGTGGGGGGATGCTTATCAGCCCCAGCATTTT. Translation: CASRTWGDAYQPQHF.

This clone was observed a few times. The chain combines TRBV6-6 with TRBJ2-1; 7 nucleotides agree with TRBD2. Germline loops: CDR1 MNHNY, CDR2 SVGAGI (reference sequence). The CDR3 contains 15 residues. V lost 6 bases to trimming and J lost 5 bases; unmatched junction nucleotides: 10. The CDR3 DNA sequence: TGTGCCAGCAGAACGAACCGCGGGAGAAACAATGAGCAGTTCTTC. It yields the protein CASRTNRGRNNEQFF.